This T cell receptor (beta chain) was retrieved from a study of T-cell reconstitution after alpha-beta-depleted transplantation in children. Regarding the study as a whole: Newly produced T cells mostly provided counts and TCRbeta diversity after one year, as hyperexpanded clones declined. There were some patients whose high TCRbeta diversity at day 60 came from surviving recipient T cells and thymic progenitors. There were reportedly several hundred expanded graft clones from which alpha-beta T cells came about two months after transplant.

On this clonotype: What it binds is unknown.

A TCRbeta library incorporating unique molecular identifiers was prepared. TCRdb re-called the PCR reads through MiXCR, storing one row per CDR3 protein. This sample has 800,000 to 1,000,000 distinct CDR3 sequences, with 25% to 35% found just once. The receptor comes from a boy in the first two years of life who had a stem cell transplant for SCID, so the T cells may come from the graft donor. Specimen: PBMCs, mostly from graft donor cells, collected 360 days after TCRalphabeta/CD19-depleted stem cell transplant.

In DNA form, the CDR3 reads TGTGCCAGCAGCCCTGAGATCGGGAATACGCAGTATTTT. Translation: CASSPEIGNTQYF. This chain links TRBV5-6 with TRBJ2-3; tentative D call: TRBD2 (5 bases). The CDR3 contains 13 residues. CDR1 and CDR2 from the germline V gene are SGHDT and YYEEEE. Trimming removed 4 bases from V and 7 bases from J, with 13 bases in between.